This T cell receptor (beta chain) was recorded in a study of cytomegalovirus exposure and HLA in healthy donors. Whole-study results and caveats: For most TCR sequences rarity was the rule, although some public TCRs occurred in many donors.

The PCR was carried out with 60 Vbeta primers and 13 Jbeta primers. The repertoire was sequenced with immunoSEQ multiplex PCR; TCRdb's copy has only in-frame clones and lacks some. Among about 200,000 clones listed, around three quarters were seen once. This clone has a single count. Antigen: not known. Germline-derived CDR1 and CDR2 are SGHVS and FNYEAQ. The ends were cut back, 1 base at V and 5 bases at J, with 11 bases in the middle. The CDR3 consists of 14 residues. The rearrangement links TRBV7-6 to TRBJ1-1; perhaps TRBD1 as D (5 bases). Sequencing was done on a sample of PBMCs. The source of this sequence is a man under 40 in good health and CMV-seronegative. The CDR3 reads CASSLGSGGTEAFF. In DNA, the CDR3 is TGTGCCAGCAGCTTAGGGTCGGGGGGAACTGAAGCTTTCTTT.